What follows are 30 T cell receptor beta chains derived from one specimen sequenced in a study of cytomegalovirus exposure and HLA in healthy donors. Produced via immunoSEQ multiplex PCR; TCRdb's table is partial and in-frame only. This sample carries roughly 300,000 clones, 86% of them seen once, and the ten largest clones take under 0.85%. The specimen was PBMCs. These receptors all stem from a woman younger than 35 in good health and CMV-seronegative.

The genes are TRBV30 and TRBJ2-7, with a weak D call TRBD1 (5 bases). Germline V gives CDR1 GTSNPN, CDR2 SVGIG (reference sequence). The CDR3 contains 11 residues. V lost 2 bases to trimming and J lost 5 bases, with 7 bases between them. The CDR3 nucleotides are TGTGCCTGGAGTATAGGGGACGAGCAGTACTTC. Translating gives CAWSIGDEQYF. The complete variable domain, with remaining parts taken from reference TRBV30 and TRBJ2-7, reads SQTIHQWPATLVQPVGSPLSLECTVEGTSNPNLYWYRQAAGRGLQLLFYSVGIGQISSEVPQNLSASRPQDRQFILSSKKLLLSDSGFYLCAWSIGDEQYFGPGTRLTVT.

The V and J genes are TRBV5-5 and TRBJ1-5; D is unresolved. Trimming pared 4 bases from V and 9 bases from J, leaving 14 bases between. This CDR3 has 13 amino acids. CDR1 SGHKS and CDR2 YYEKEE come from the germline V gene (reference sequence). CDR3 amino acids: CASSAEGSGPQHF. The CDR3 nucleotides read TGTGCCAGCAGCGCCGAGGGATCGGGGCCCCAGCATTTT.

Only one count was recorded for this clone. The chain joins TRBV29-1 to TRBJ2-1; 11 bases match TRBD2. The V segment lost 4 bases and the J segment 13 bases; nucleotides outside the gene matches: 9. This CDR3 region has 13 residues. CDR1 is SQVTM and CDR2 is ANQGSEA in the germline V gene. The CDR3 sequence is CSVGIAGGPNQFF. In DNA form, the CDR3 reads TGCAGCGTTGGAATAGCGGGAGGGCCTAATCAGTTCTTC.

The chain carries TRBV5-6 and TRBJ1-2; TRBD1 might be the D (5 bases). There are 14 residues in the CDR3. The germline CDR1 and CDR2 sequences are SGHDT and YYEEEE. V was clipped by 3 bases and J by 3 bases, with 12 bases between them. The CDR3 loop is CASSSGRFDYGYTF. CDR3 nucleotides: TGTGCCAGCAGCTCAGGGCGGTTTGACTATGGCTACACCTTC.

This sequence joins TRBV5-1 and TRBJ2-2; TRBD1 agrees at 7 bases. Germline CDR1 and CDR2: SGHRS and YFSETQ. Germline trimming cut 5 bases from V and 1 base from J; bases unmatched to any gene: 5. The CDR3 contains 15 residues. The CDR3 loop reads CASRQGTVNTGELFF. The CDR3 region has the DNA TGCGCCAGCAGACAGGGGACAGTGAACACCGGGGAGCTGTTTTTT.

The V call is TRBV21-1, the J call TRBJ2-7; TRBD2 reflects the table's D call only, with no check against the DNA. TRBV21-1 represents a pseudogene. This CDR3 is built from 15 residues. CDR3 protein: CASSKPRLRAYEQYF. The CDR3 DNA sequence: TGTGCCAGCAGCAAGCCCCGGTTGAGGGCCTACGAGCAGTACTTC.

The rearrangement links TRBV6-5 to TRBJ1-2; perhaps TRBD1 as D (5 bases). There are 14 residues in the CDR3. CDR1 and CDR2 from the germline V gene are MNHEY and SVGAGI. Trimming removed 0 bases from V and 3 bases from J, with 8 bases in between. As DNA, the CDR3 is TGTGCCAGCAGTTACTCTGCAGGGTACTATGGCTACACCTTC. Translating gives CASSYSAGYYGYTF.

Here the CDR3 reads CASSSTETPTYNEQFF. CDR3 sequence (DNA): TGTGCCAGCAGCTCAACCGAGACACCCACCTACAATGAGCAGTTCTTC. V usage is TRBV25-1 and J usage is TRBJ2-1; D ambiguous. From germline, CDR1 is MGHDK and CDR2 SYGVNS. CDR3 length: 16 amino acids. The germline V and J ends were trimmed by 6 bases and 2 bases, with 17 bases remaining between them.

V is TRBV11-2 and J is TRBJ2-7; perhaps TRBD1 as D (5 bases). Trimming stripped 3 bases from V and 2 bases from J, with 14 bases between. Germline values: CDR1 SGHAT, CDR2 FQNNGV. This CDR3 region has 15 residues. The chain's CDR3 is CASSLIKGQTYEQYF. For the CDR3, the DNA is TGTGCCAGCAGCTTGATAAAGGGGCAGACCTACGAGCAGTACTTC.

The chain has TRBV29-1 and TRBJ2-1, with 7 bases matching TRBD2. This CDR3 region has 14 residues. V lost 4 bases, J lost 7 bases, and 10 bases stayed unmatched. Germline lookup yields CDR1 SQVTM and CDR2 ANQGSEA. The CDR3: CSVVEAGFRNEQFF. Written as DNA, the CDR3 is TGCAGCGTTGTGGAAGCGGGGTTTCGAAATGAGCAGTTCTTC.

The chain combines TRBV7-2 with TRBJ2-5; 10 positions match TRBD2. Unmatched junction bases numbered 4, after V lost 7 bases and J lost 5 bases. The CDR3 covers 13 residues. From germline, CDR1 is SGHTA and CDR2 FQGNSA. CDR3 residues: CASNLAGEETQYF. The CDR3 bases are TGTGCCAGCAACCTAGCGGGAGAGGAGACCCAGTACTTC.

The chain couples TRBV18 to TRBJ2-7, with 8 bases fitting TRBD2. This CDR3 has 16 amino acids. Germline V gene sequence: CDR1 KGHSH, CDR2 LQKENI. The ends lost 1 base at V and 0 bases at J; junction bases unmatched: 5. The CDR3: CASSPRAGELSYEQYF. The CDR3 coding sequence is TGTGCCAGCTCACCACGAGCGGGAGAGCTCTCCTACGAGCAGTACTTC.

The V and J genes are TRBV5-5 and TRBJ1-1; 9 bases map to TRBD1. V lost 4 bases, J lost 4 bases, and 14 bases stayed unmatched. CDR3 size: 17 residues. Germline CDR1 and CDR2: SGHKS and YYEKEE (reference sequence). DNA of the CDR3: TGTGCCAGCAGCACCGGGACAGGGTCTAGGTTGGTCACTGAAGCTTTCTTT. Amino acid sequence: CASSTGTGSRLVTEAFF.

The chain joins TRBV15 to TRBJ2-3; unclear D gene. V gave up 2 bases and J gave up 2 bases, with 5 bases separating them. This CDR3 contains 13 residues. Germline loops: CDR1 LNHNV, CDR2 YYDKDF (reference sequence). The CDR3 nucleotides are TGTGCCACCAGCAGACCAAACACAGATACGCAGTATTTT. Translated: CATSRPNTDTQYF.

The gene calls are TRBV5-1 and TRBJ2-3; 9 bases map to TRBD2. CDR3 size: 14 residues. The germline gives CDR1 SGHRS, CDR2 YFSETQ. Unmatched junction bases numbered 5, after V lost 6 bases and J lost 3 bases. CDR3 in amino acids: CASNIAGATDTQYF. The DNA of the CDR3 is TGCGCCAGCAACATAGCGGGAGCGACAGATACGCAGTATTTT.

The chain links TRBV5-8 to TRBJ2-1; D ambiguous. There are 15 residues in the CDR3. V was shortened by 0 bases and J by 0 bases, with 7 bases between the two germline ends. Germline V gives CDR1 SGHTS, CDR2 YDEGEE. This chain's CDR3 is CASSLGRSSYNEQFF. The CDR3 bases are TGTGCCAGCAGCTTGGGCAGAAGCTCCTACAATGAGCAGTTCTTC.

The rearrangement joins TRBV28 to TRBJ2-7; TRBD1 is a possible D gene (5 bases). The germline gives CDR1 MDHEN, CDR2 SYDVKM. V was cut by 3 bases and J by 2 bases, with 11 bases left in between. This CDR3 is 14 amino acids long. CDR3 bases: TGTGCCAGCAGTTTCCCTAGGGGTCCCTACGAGCAGTACTTC. Translated, it gives CASSFPRGPYEQYF.

The chain has TRBV5-4 and TRBJ2-5, with 11 bases lining up with TRBD2. From germline, CDR1 is SGHNT and CDR2 YYREEE (reference sequence). The junction had 12 bases not matched to a gene; V was cut back by 4 bases and J by 10 bases. This CDR3 spans 15 amino acids. CDR3 residues: CASSTGTSGPGDQYF. For the CDR3, the DNA is TGTGCCAGCAGCACCGGGACTAGCGGCCCTGGGGACCAGTACTTC.

V and J are TRBV2 and TRBJ2-7; D might be TRBD2 (7 bases). From germline, CDR1 is SNHLY and CDR2 FYNNEI. This CDR3 comprises 16 residues. V was pared by 2 bases and J by 0 bases, with 14 bases between. The CDR3 DNA sequence: TGTGCCAGCAGTGAACGGGGGGCAGGTTTCTCCTACGAGCAGTACTTC. As protein: CASSERGAGFSYEQYF.

The chain is built from TRBV5-4 and TRBJ2-7, with 11 bases fitting TRBD1. V was pared by 4 bases and J by 4 bases, with 7 bases of the junction left unmatched. Germline V lookup: CDR1 SGHNT, CDR2 YYREEE (reference sequence). This CDR3 is built from 15 residues. The CDR3 DNA reads TGTGCCAGCAGCCGACCAGGACAGGGGGCTTACGAGCAGTACTTC. Translating it yields CASSRPGQGAYEQYF.

CDR3 loop: CASSLSVGLGGYTF. CDR3 DNA sequence: TGTGCCAGCAGCCTATCGGTGGGGCTTGGTGGCTACACCTTC. The genes are TRBV7-9 and TRBJ1-2; D is possibly TRBD1 (5 bases). The germline gives CDR1 SEHNR, CDR2 FQNEAQ (reference sequence). The CDR3 spans 14 residues. Trimming removed 5 bases from V and 7 bases from J, with 17 bases in between.

The chain combines TRBV6-5 with TRBJ2-2, with 9 nucleotides matching TRBD2. From germline, CDR1 is MNHEY and CDR2 SVGAGI. This CDR3 is built from 16 residues. The J segment lost 3 bases and the V segment lost 4 bases, leaving 6 bases of the junction unmatched. The CDR3 DNA reads as TGTGCCAGCAGTTCTCGACTAGCGGATTACACCGGGGAGCTGTTTTTT. Its protein product is CASSSRLADYTGELFF.

The chain has TRBV5-6 and TRBJ2-2; TRBD2 matches at 10 bases. The germline V gene encodes CDR1 SGHDT and CDR2 YYEEEE. The CDR3 covers 16 residues. With V trimmed by 3 bases and J by 5 bases, 7 bases remained unmatched. For the CDR3, the DNA is TGTGCCAGCAGCTCCTCTAGCGGGAGAAAGACCGGGGAGCTGTTTTTT. This translates into CASSSSSGRKTGELFF.

This clone has just one count. The chain uses TRBV6-5 and TRBJ1-2, with 9 bases identical to TRBD1. Germline lookup yields CDR1 MNHEY and CDR2 SVGAGI. The V and J ends lost 4 bases and 7 bases, in that order; junction bases with no gene match: 7. CDR3 size: 14 residues. The CDR3 region has the DNA TGTGCCAGCAGTTTCAGGACAGGGGAAGCTGGCTACACCTTC. Protein: CASSFRTGEAGYTF.

This chain joins TRBV7-9 and TRBJ2-3; maybe TRBD2 (6 bases). This CDR3 is 15 amino acids long. The V end was cut by 3 bases, the J end by 2 bases, with 12 bases between. Germline-derived CDR1 and CDR2 are SEHNR and FQNEAQ (reference sequence). CDR3 protein: CASSLSSGITDTQYF. In DNA, the CDR3 is TGTGCCAGCAGCTTGAGTAGCGGAATCACAGATACGCAGTATTTT.

A few counts support this clone. The chain carries TRBV10-3 and TRBJ1-2, with 7 bases aligning to TRBD1. V lost 2 bases, J lost 4 bases, and 10 bases stayed unmatched. The CDR3 covers 16 residues. CDR1 ENHRY and CDR2 SYGVKD come from the germline V gene. DNA for the CDR3: TGTGCCATCAGTGAGGACAGGGTTGTACTAAGCTATGGCTACACCTTC. The encoded protein is CAISEDRVVLSYGYTF.

The chain has TRBV9 and TRBJ2-1; TRBD2 agrees at 11 bases. From germline, CDR1 is SGDLS and CDR2 YYNGEE. Losses at the gene ends were 1 base for V and 7 bases for J; bases not matched to a gene: 4. This CDR3 comprises 15 residues. CDR3 residues: CASSVSGTSGNEQFF. The CDR3 DNA is TGTGCCAGCAGCGTAAGCGGGACTAGCGGTAATGAGCAGTTCTTC.

V is TRBV28 and J is TRBJ2-7; TRBD1 matches 7 bases. Germline CDR1 MDHEN, CDR2 SYDVKM. V dropped 5 bases and J dropped 3; count of bases not matched to a gene: 10. This CDR3 spans 15 amino acids. The CDR3 is CASSPRGDRDYEQYF. Written as DNA, the CDR3 is TGTGCCAGCAGTCCCCGTGGGGACAGAGACTACGAGCAGTACTTC.

This sequence joins TRBV7-9 and TRBJ2-5; no definite D call. Per germline, CDR1 SEHNR and CDR2 FQNEAQ (reference sequence). This CDR3 has 13 residues. V was pared by 3 bases and J by 7 bases, with 12 bases between. DNA of the CDR3: TGTGCCAGCAGCTTTGAAGCTATTGGGACCCAGTACTTC. Translated, it gives CASSFEAIGTQYF.

This chain joins TRBV7-2 and TRBJ2-7, with 11 bases lining up with TRBD1. The CDR3 has 16 residues. V was pared by 5 bases and J by 3 bases, with 9 bases of the junction left unmatched. Per germline, CDR1 SGHTA and CDR2 FQGNSA. The CDR3 nucleotides read TGTGCCAGCAGCCTGGGCGGGACAGGGGGATTCTACGAGCAGTACTTC. Its translation is CASSLGGTGGFYEQYF.